A selection of T cell receptor beta chains follows, all from one sample in a study of blood T cell repertoires in COVID-19. Data came from immunoSEQ multiplex PCR; TCRdb stores just in-frame clones and leaves some out. In the table there are a few hundred thousand clones, less than 85% of which are singletons. The specimen was PBMCs or T cells enriched from blood (not recorded which). These receptors were taken from a woman aged 45 to 65 who had recovered from COVID-19. Each CDR3 is given with its conserved first and last residue. The D gene is left open where the match is weak. Part of the rows lack a size; the others show once, few, many or a class for expanded clones.

-	TRBJ2-5	TRBV7-8	-	TGTGCCAGCAGCCCAGCAGGGGTGGAGACCCAGTACTTC	CASSPAGVETQYF
-	TRBJ1-1	TRBV18	-	TGTGCCAGCTCACCAGTTTTACAGGCGCCGAACACTGAAGCTTTCTTT	CASSPVLQAPNTEAFF
few	TRBJ1-5	TRBV4-3	-	TGCGCCAGCAGCCCGGGGATGCGGGATCAGCCCCAGCATTTT	CASSPGMRDQPQHF
-	TRBJ1-1	TRBV28	-	TGTGCCAGCAGTTTAGGGGGGAGCGAAACTGAAGCTTTCTTT	CASSLGGSETEAFF
-	TRBJ2-7	TRBV19	TRBD2	TGTGCCAGTAGTATAGAAGCGGGAGGAAACTACGAGCAGTACTTC	CASSIEAGGNYEQYF
-	TRBJ1-6	TRBV19	-	TGTGCCAGTAGTGCAGGGGACTCACCCCTCCACTTT	CASSAGDSPLHF
-	TRBJ2-5	TRBV7-2	-	TGTGCCAGCCGTTTTACTAGGACAGAAAAAGAGACCCAGTACTTC	CASRFTRTEKETQYF
-	TRBJ1-5	TRBV7-2	TRBD1	TGTGCCAGCAGCTCAGACAGGGGAGAGCAGCCCCAGCATTTT	CASSSDRGEQPQHF
-	TRBJ2-3	TRBV5-4	-	TGTGCCAGCAGCTTGGCCGGGAGCTCAGATACGCAGTATTTT	CASSLAGSSDTQYF
-	TRBJ1-1	TRBV27	-	TGTGCCAGCAGTTCCCAGGGGTCCCCGAACACTGAAGCTTTCTTT	CASSSQGSPNTEAFF
-	TRBJ1-2	TRBV27	-	TGTGCCAGCATGAGAAAGGGGACAAGAGTTTTATATGGCTACACCTTC	CASMRKGTRVLYGYTF
-	TRBJ1-1	TRBV5-5	-	TGTGCCAGCAGCTGGGGGCCAGCGAACACTGAAGCTTTCTTT	CASSWGPANTEAFF
few	TRBJ2-7	TRBV20-1	TRBD1	TGCAGTGCTAGCCGGGACAGCCCGAACTTC	CSASRDSPNF
-	TRBJ2-7	TRBV19	-	TGTGCCAGTAGTATCAGGGGAACAGAGGACGAGCAGTACTTC	CASSIRGTEDEQYF
once	TRBJ1-1	TRBV19	TRBD1	TGTGCCAGTAGTATAGCAGGGACAGCGAACACTGAAGCTTTCTTT	CASSIAGTANTEAFF
-	TRBJ2-5	TRBV15	-	TGTGCCACCAGCAGAGAGACGGGGTACCAAGAGACCCAGTACTTC	CATSRETGYQETQYF
few	TRBJ1-1	TRBV13	TRBD1	TGTGCCAGCAGCTGGGACAGGAAGAACACTGAAGCTTTCTTT	CASSWDRKNTEAFF
-	TRBJ1-1	TRBV5-1	-	TGCGCCAGCAGCTCCCGGACTCTTCGAAACACTGAAGCTTTCTTT	CASSSRTLRNTEAFF
-	TRBJ1-2	TRBV30	-	TGTGCCTGGAGTGAAACAGAAATCTATGGCTACACCTTC	CAWSETEIYGYTF
-	TRBJ1-4	TRBV30	TRBD1	TGTGCCTGGAGTGACGAACCGGGACAGACTAATGAAAAACTGTTTTTT	CAWSDEPGQTNEKLFF
-	TRBJ2-2	TRBV30	-	TGTGCCTGGAGTGTAACTGGAGGGAACACCGGGGAGCTGTTTTTT	CAWSVTGGNTGELFF
few	TRBJ1-1	TRBV7-9	TRBD1	TGTGCCAGCAGCCGTACAGGGGCAAGGGACACTGAAGCTTTCTTT	CASSRTGARDTEAFF
-	TRBJ2-7	TRBV7-9	-	TGTGCCAGCAGCTTTAGGCGGAACTCCTACGAGCAGTACTTC	CASSFRRNSYEQYF
-	TRBJ2-3	TRBV28	TRBD2	TGTGCCAGCAGTTTCGGCGGGAGGGAGGATACGCAGTATTTT	CASSFGGREDTQYF
many	TRBJ2-1	TRBV5-1	-	TGCGCCAGCAGTTCGGGACACCTCGGGGACAATGAGCAGTTCTTC	CASSSGHLGDNEQFF
-	TRBJ1-1	TRBV30	TRBD1	TGTGCCGGGGGACAGGGGGCCTTAGGGAACACTGAAGCTTTCTTT	CAGGQGALGNTEAFF
-	TRBJ2-6	TRBV6-6	-	TGTGCCAGCAGTCGAACCACACACCCCTCTGGGGCCAACGTCCTGACTTTC	CASSRTTHPSGANVLTF
-	TRBJ2-7	TRBV5-8	TRBD2	TGTGCCAGCAGCTTGGGACTAGCTTTCCACGAGCAGTACTTC	CASSLGLAFHEQYF